These 9 T cell receptor beta chains originate from one sample sequenced in a study of cytomegalovirus exposure and HLA in healthy donors (dated by TCRdb to the late 2010s). Receptor amplification or capture employed the immunoSEQ multiplex PCR assay. A mixture of 60 forward primers for TCR Vbeta segments and 13 reverse primers for TCR Jbeta segments was used in the multiplex PCR. The immuneACCESS repertoire file appears here via TCRdb, limited to in-frame rearrangements. These files lack a portion of the clones; in checked studies, under half of the deficit traces to unresolved V genes, and the cause of the others is not known. Here the sample has approximately 130,000 clones; less than 80% occur a single time. Together, the top ten hold under 2% of the sample. Specimen: PBMCs. These receptors all stem from a female donor in good health and CMV-seropositive.

The V call is TRBV5-4, the J call TRBJ2-7; TRBD2 matches at 8 bases. The CDR3 extends over 14 amino acids. The trim removed 5 bases at V and 1 base at J, leaving 5 bases unmatched. The germline V gene has CDR1 SGHNT and CDR2 YYREEE (reference sequence). CDR3 protein: CASRQAGASYEQYF. CDR3 bases: TGTGCCAGCAGACAAGCGGGGGCGTCCTACGAGCAGTACTTC.

In its sample, this clone was seen a few times. The chain employs TRBV5-1 and TRBJ2-3, with 8 bases aligning to TRBD2. Trimming took 3 bases from V and 1 from J; bases not matched to a gene: 1. Germline V gives CDR1 SGHRS, CDR2 YFSETQ. This CDR3 comprises 14 residues. The CDR3 DNA sequence: TGCGCCAGCAGCTCGGGGGGGGGCACAGATACGCAGTATTTT. As protein: CASSSGGGTDTQYF.

In its sample, this clone was seen a few times. This chain links TRBV19 with TRBJ1-2; D is ambiguous. The V gene's germline CDR1 is LNHDA and CDR2 SQIVND (reference sequence). This CDR3 comprises 13 residues. V was cut by 5 bases and J by 7 bases, with 14 bases left in between. As DNA, the CDR3 is TGTGCCAGTAGTCCTCTCCTCGGGAGTGGCTACACCTTC. It translates to CASSPLLGSGYTF.

The CDR3 DNA reads as TGTGCCAGTATCCCGGGACAGGGAGGCACCGGGGAGCTGTTTTTT. It codes for CASIPGQGGTGELFF. This chain links TRBV19 with TRBJ2-2, with TRBD1 matching over 9 bases. After removal of 7 bases from V and 4 bases from J, the junction contained 7 bases not matched to a gene. Germline CDR1 LNHDA, CDR2 SQIVND (reference sequence). This CDR3 is 15 amino acids long.

J is TRBJ2-7 and V is TRBV6-5; the match to TRBD1 covers 10 bases. Losses at the gene ends were 2 bases for V and 3 bases for J; bases not matched to a gene: 7. Looked up from germline, CDR1 is MNHEY and CDR2 is SVGAGI. This CDR3 is 16 amino acids long. The CDR3 coding sequence is TGTGCCAGCAGTTACGGGACAGGGGAAGGGAGCTACGAGCAGTACTTC. Amino acids: CASSYGTGEGSYEQYF.

The chain uses TRBV11-2 and TRBJ2-5, with 9 nucleotides matching TRBD1. With V trimmed by 4 bases and J by 5 bases, 11 bases remained unmatched. In germline, CDR1 is SGHAT, CDR2 FQNNGV. The CDR3 sequence is 16 residues long. CDR3 sequence (DNA): TGTGCCAGCAGCTCCACGCGGACAGGGGCGAGGGAGACCCAGTACTTC. Its protein is CASSSTRTGARETQYF. The full variable domain, with the rest looked up from reference TRBV11-2 and TRBJ2-5, is EAGVAQSPRYKIIEKRQSVAFWCNPISGHATLYWYQQILGQGPKLLIQFQNNGVVDDSQLPKDRFSAERLKGVDSTLKIQPAKLEDSAVYLCASSSTRTGARETQYFGPGTRLLVL.

The chain recombines TRBV27 with TRBJ2-3, with a possible D match to TRBD2 (6 bases). Trimming stripped 3 bases from V and 1 base from J, with 11 bases between. The CDR3 is made up of 15 amino acids. CDR1 is MNHEY, CDR2 SMNVEV, per germline (reference sequence). This CDR3 is CASSFGSGGTDTQYF. The CDR3 DNA reads as TGTGCCAGCAGTTTCGGGAGTGGAGGCACAGATACGCAGTATTTT.

The V gene is TRBV14, the J gene TRBJ2-2, with a possible D match to TRBD2 (6 bases). Germline CDR1 is SGHDN and CDR2 is FVKESK. The V end was cut by 1 base, the J end by 6 bases, with 18 bases between. CDR3 size: 17 residues. The CDR3 sequence: CASSQVVGGGLPGELFF. The CDR3 DNA is TGTGCCAGCAGCCAAGTGGTCGGGGGAGGCCTTCCCGGGGAGCTGTTTTTT.

V and J are TRBV2 and TRBJ1-2; possibly TRBD1 for D (5 bases). Germline lookup yields CDR1 SNHLY and CDR2 FYNNEI. The V end lost 7 bases, the J end lost 3 bases, and 15 bases lay between the germline ends. The CDR3 is 14 amino acids. The CDR3 DNA sequence: TGTGCCAGCATTCCCTACGGGACTGACTATGGCTACACCTTC. Translated: CASIPYGTDYGYTF.